This T cell receptor (beta chain) originates from a study of CD8 T cells in Susac syndrome (dated by TCRdb to between 2018 and 2021). Study-wide context: The study used repertoire sequencing to test whether antigen drove CD8+ T cell activation and differentiation in Susac syndrome. Summary of the overall study and its limitations: The TCR sequencing and HLA analysis was acknowledged to have included a relatively small number of individuals.

From the germline V gene (reference sequence), CDR1 is SGHNT and CDR2 is YYREEE. The V end gives up 0 bases and the J end 4 bases, leaving 4 bases in the junction not matched to a gene. The CDR3 runs 15 residues from the cysteine to the phenylalanine. Only CDR3 DNA is held: 45 bases, read in frame from base 1. RNA was extracted with the RNeasy kit and roughly 0.45 to 1 ug was reverse transcribed using random hexamers. The immunoSEQ multiplex PCR assay, which covers 54 Vbeta and 13 Jbeta segments, was used to amplify TCR beta CDR3 regions. PCR amplification bias was corrected by using a synthetic template baseline for primer optimization and computational correction. On the authors' methods: Reads were annotated to V, D and J genes according to IMGT and were analyzed with immunoSEQ Analyzer, with only productive sequences retained. Clonality was calculated as one minus the Shannon entropy normalized by log2 of the number of productive unique sequences. For each patient and control, public and private clones were evaluated among the 100 most prevalent clones. Susac-specific clones were defined as absent from healthy and MS cohorts, 850 to 1,300 published viral clones and other ImmuneACCESS disease sequences. TCRdb took the public reads, trimmed them with fastp at Q25, ran MiXCR for clone calling and kept in-frame beta chains. Entries are consolidated by CDR3 protein sequence, retaining the most common genes and DNA. V and J calls and clone size were set by TCRdb, not the authors. The sample yields around 130,000 distinct CDR3 sequences; approximately 94% were counted once. The top ten clones comprise 0.1% to 0.15% of the sample.

High-throughput TCR beta sequencing profiled peripheral blood CD8+ and CD4+ T cells from healthy donors, Susac syndrome patients and multiple sclerosis patients. The multiple sclerosis controls were treatment-naive patients who had stable or active relapsing-remitting disease and met the revised McDonald criteria. CD8+ TEMRA cells were enriched by FACS, while bulk CD8+ and CD4+ T cells were purified by magnetic negative isolation. Blood was collected in EDTA tubes and processed within 24 hours, with PBMCs isolated through density gradient centrifugation. PBMCs destined for TCR sequencing were cryopreserved in liquid nitrogen and later thawed in a 37 °C water bath. Purity of sorted or isolated CD4+, CD8+ and CD8+ TEMRA cells was at least 90%. This clonotype was counted a single time. Its antigen remains undetermined. Base-call qualities are not available, and no considerably larger clone is one nucleotide away. A solitary read yields weak support.

Sequencing used CD4+ T cells from PBMCs. The chain employs TRBV5-4 and TRBJ1-2; 9 bases in the middle match TRBD1. The TCR originated in a human donor with multiple sclerosis. The nucleotide sequence reads TGTGCCAGCAGCTTGGCGCAGGGACAGGGCTATGGCTACACCTTC. Translated, this is CASSLAQGQGYGYTF.